This TCR beta chain was recovered during a study of CD8+CD57+ T cells in acquired aplastic anemia. Study at large: The study obtained an average of around 3.4 ug of DNA from sorted CD4+ and CD8+ cells. Healthy donors yielded roughly 9.8 million CD4+ cell reads on average.

According to the study, genomic DNA was the template for TCR beta VDJ and CDR3 profiling. One entry per CDR3 protein results from TCRdb running MiXCR on the reads. The sample gives 400,000 to 450,000 distinct CDR3 sequences, 65% to 75% of which show up once; approximately 4% is in the top ten. Details on this clonotype: Its antigen is unknown.

The CDR3 loop spans 16 amino acids. Per germline, CDR1 SGHVS and CDR2 FQNEAQ. V lost 3 bases and J 0 bases, leaving 12 bases between the germline ends. Findings and caveats of the study: There were around 28 CD8+ CDR3 sequences that occurred in both patients and controls. In CD8+ cells, Simpson's diversity showed no significant difference between patients and controls.

The source is a human donor in good health, serving as a control. Specimen: sorted CD4+, CD8+, or CD8+CD57+ T cells (not recorded which) from PBMCs. The chain couples TRBV7-8 to TRBJ1-3; the D is unclear. CDR3 nucleotides: TGTGCCAGCAGCTTCGCCCACAGTGACTCTGGAAACACCATATATTTT. Translated: CASSFAHSDSGNTIYF.